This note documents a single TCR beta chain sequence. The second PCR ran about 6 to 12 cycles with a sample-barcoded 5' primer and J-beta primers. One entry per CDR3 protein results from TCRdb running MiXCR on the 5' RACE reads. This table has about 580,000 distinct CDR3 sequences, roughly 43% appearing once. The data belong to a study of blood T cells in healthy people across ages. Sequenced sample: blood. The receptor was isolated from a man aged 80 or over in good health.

CDR3 in amino acids: CAITREGPDTQYF. The CDR3 bases are TGTGCCATCACCAGGGAGGGTCCAGATACGCAGTATTTT. The J gene is TRBJ2-3, the V gene TRBV10-3; 7 bases are a match to TRBD2. V was clipped by 7 bases and J by 4 bases; unmatched bases: 5. The CDR3 extends over 13 amino acids. The germline V gene has CDR1 ENHRY and CDR2 SYGVKD.